This TCR beta chain was observed in a study of chemoradiotherapy in HPV16-positive cancers. Note on this clone: One end of the junction does not line up with germline, which may come from a read error.

This table comes from immunoSEQ multiplex PCR, and its TCRdb copy is limited to in-frame clones, with some not included. Of 2,500 to 3,500 clones in the sample, around 79% were seen once. The TCR comes from a human donor with HPV-associated anogenital cancer. The sequenced sample was tumor tissue, obtained from a patient who underwent chemoradiotherapy.

This CDR3 is CASSLSWDRGQETQYF. CDR3 in DNA: TGTGCTAGCAGCTTAAGTTGGGACAGGGGCCAAGAGACCCAGTACTTC. The J gene is TRBJ2-5, the V gene TRBV7-7, with 10 positions matching TRBD1. Germline CDR1 reads SSHAT; CDR2 reads FNYEAQ (reference sequence). The CDR3 extends over 16 amino acids.